This T cell receptor (beta chain) stems from a study of early T cells in non-severe SARS-CoV-2 infection. MiXCR, applied by TCRdb to the 5' RACE reads, yields one record per CDR3 protein. The table records tens of thousands of distinct CDR3 sequences, approximately 8% of them present only once. The CDR3 runs to 14 residues. Unmatched junction bases numbered 2, after V lost 2 bases and J lost 4 bases. Germline V gene sequence: CDR1 DFQATT, CDR2 SNEGSKA (reference sequence). The sequence was collected from an adult who was a healthcare worker with PCR-confirmed SARS-CoV-2 infection or an uninfected control (not recorded which). The source was whole blood, collected at baseline. V usage is TRBV20-1 and J usage is TRBJ1-6, with 7 nucleotides matching TRBD1. The CDR3 here is CSARRGQYNSPLHF. CDR3 DNA sequence: TGCAGTGCTAGAAGGGGACAGTATAATTCACCCCTCCACTTT.